The clone carrying this T cell receptor (beta chain) came up a few times. The sample comes from a study of blood T cell repertoires in COVID-19. Germline loops: CDR1 SEHNR, CDR2 FQNEAQ (reference sequence). Unmatched junction bases numbered 9, after V lost 5 bases and J lost 1 base. The CDR3 has 16 amino acids. TCRdb keeps only in-frame clones here, not all; method: immunoSEQ multiplex PCR. The table lists 150,000 or so clones, just over 85% of them singletons. The chain couples TRBV7-9 to TRBJ1-1; 8 positions agree with TRBD1. Sequenced material: peripheral blood. The receptor's source is a man between 45 and 60 years old with active or convalescent COVID-19. The CDR3 here is CASSNSQGEANTEAFF. The CDR3 DNA is TGTGCCAGCAGCAACTCACAGGGGGAGGCGAACACTGAAGCTTTCTTT. Supplemented by reference TRBV7-9 and TRBJ1-1, the full variable domain reads DTGVSQNPRHKITKRGQNVTFRCDPISEHNRLYWYRQTLGQGPEFLTYFQNEAQLEKSRLLSDRFSAERPKGSFSTLEIQRTEQGDSAMYLCASSNSQGEANTEAFFGQGTRLTVV.